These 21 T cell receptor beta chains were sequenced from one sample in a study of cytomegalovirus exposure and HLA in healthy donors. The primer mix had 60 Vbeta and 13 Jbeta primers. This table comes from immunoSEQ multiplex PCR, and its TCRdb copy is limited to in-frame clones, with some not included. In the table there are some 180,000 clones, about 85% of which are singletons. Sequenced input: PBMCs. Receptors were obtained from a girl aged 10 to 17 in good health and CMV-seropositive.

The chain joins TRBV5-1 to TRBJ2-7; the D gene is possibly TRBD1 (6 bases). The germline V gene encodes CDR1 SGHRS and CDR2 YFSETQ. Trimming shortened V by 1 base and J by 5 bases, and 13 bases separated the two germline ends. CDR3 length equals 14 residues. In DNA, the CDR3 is TGCGCCAGCAGCTTGCAGGGGTGGAGGAACGAGCAGTACTTC. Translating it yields CASSLQGWRNEQYF.

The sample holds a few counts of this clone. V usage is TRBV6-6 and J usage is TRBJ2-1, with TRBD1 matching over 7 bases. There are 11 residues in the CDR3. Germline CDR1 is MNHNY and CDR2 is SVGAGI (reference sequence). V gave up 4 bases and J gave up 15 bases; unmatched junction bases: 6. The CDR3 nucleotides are TGTGCCAGCAGTTTCCGACAGGGCAGGTTCTTC. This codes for CASSFRQGRFF.

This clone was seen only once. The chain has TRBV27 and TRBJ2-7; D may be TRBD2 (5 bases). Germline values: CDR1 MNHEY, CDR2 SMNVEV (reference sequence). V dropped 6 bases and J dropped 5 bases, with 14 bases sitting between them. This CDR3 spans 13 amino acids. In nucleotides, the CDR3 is TGTGCCAGCAGGTTAAGAGAGAGGGACGAGCAGTACTTC. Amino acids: CASRLRERDEQYF.

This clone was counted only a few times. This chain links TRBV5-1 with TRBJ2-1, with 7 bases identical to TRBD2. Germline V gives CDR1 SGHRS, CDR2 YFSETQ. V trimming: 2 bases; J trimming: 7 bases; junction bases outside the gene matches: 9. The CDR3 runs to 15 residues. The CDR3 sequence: CASSLRTGAGNEQFF. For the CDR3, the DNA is TGCGCCAGCAGCTTACGTACGGGAGCGGGGAATGAGCAGTTCTTC.

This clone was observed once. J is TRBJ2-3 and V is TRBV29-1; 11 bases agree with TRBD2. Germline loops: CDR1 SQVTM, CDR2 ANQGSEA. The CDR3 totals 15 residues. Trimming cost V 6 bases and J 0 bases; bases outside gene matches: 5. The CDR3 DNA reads TGCAGCGTGGTAGCGGGAGGGCCCAGCACAGATACGCAGTATTTT. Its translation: CSVVAGGPSTDTQYF.

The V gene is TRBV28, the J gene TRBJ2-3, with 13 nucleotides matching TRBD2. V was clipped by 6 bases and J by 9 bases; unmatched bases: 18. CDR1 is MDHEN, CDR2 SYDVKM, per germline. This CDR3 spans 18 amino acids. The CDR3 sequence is CASSLRLAGGGSSATQYF. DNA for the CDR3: TGTGCCAGCAGCCTTCGACTAGCGGGAGGAGGCTCAAGTGCCACGCAGTATTTT.

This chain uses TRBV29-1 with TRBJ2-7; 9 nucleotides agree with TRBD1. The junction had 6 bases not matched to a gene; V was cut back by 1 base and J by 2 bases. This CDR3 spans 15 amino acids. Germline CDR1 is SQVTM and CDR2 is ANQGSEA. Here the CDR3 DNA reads TGCAGCGTTGAAGCCCGGGACAGGGAAGCCTACGAGCAGTACTTC. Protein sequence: CSVEARDREAYEQYF.

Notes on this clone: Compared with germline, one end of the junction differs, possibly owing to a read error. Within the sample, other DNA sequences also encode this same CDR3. The CDR3 bases are TGTGCCAGCAGTTATCCACAGGAGAACACTGAGGCTTTCTTT. Residues: CASSYPQENTEAFF. V usage is TRBV6-6 and J usage is TRBJ1-1, with a possible D match to TRBD1 (5 bases). The V gene's germline CDR1 is MNHNY and CDR2 SVGAGI (reference sequence). The CDR3 is 14 amino acids.

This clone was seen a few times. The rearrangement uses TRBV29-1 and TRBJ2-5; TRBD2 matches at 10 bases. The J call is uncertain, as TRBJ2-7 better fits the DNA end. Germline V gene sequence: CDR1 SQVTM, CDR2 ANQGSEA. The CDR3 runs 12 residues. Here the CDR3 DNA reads TGCAGCGTAGCGGGAGGGAGCGGCGAGCAGTACTTC. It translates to CSVAGGSGEQYF.

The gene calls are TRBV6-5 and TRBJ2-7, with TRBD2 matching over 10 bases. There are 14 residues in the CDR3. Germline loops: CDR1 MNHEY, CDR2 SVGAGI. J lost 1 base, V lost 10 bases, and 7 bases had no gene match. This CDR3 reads CATMGLALSYEQYF. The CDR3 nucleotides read TGTGCCACGATGGGACTAGCGTTATCCTACGAGCAGTACTTC.

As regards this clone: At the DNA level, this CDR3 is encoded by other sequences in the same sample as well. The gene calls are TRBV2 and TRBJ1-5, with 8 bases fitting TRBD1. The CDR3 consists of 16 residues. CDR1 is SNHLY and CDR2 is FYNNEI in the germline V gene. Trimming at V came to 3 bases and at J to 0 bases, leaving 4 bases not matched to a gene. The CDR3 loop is CASSDQGASSNQPQHF. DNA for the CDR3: TGTGCCAGCAGTGATCAGGGGGCGAGTAGCAATCAGCCCCAGCATTTT.

DNA of the CDR3: TGTGCCAGCAGCCCTCCGACAGGCCAAGAGACCCAGTACTTC. Translated, it gives CASSPPTGQETQYF. The chain carries TRBV11-2 and TRBJ2-5, with D perhaps TRBD1 (6 bases). The CDR3 sequence is 14 residues long. The germline V gene encodes CDR1 SGHAT and CDR2 FQNNGV. Trimming removed 5 bases from V and 1 base from J, with 11 bases in between.

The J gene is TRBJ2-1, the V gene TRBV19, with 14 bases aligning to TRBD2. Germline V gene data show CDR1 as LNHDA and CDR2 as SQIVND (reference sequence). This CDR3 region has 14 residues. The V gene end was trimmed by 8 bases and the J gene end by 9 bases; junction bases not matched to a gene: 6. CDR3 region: CASWTSGRIGEQFF. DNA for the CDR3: TGTGCCAGTTGGACTAGCGGGAGGATCGGTGAGCAGTTCTTC.

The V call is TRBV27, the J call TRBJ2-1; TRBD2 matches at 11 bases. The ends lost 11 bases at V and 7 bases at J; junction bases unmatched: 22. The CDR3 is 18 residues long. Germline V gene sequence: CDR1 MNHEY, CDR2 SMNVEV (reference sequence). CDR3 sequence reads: CAHADKKLAGEIWNEQFF. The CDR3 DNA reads TGTGCCCACGCGGACAAAAAACTAGCGGGAGAAATTTGGAATGAGCAGTTCTTC.

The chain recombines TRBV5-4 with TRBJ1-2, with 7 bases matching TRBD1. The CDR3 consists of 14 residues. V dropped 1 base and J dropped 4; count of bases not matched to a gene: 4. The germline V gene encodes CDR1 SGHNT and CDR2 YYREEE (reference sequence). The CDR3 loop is CASSLKGAVYGYTF. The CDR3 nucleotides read TGTGCCAGCAGCTTGAAGGGGGCGGTCTATGGCTACACCTTC.

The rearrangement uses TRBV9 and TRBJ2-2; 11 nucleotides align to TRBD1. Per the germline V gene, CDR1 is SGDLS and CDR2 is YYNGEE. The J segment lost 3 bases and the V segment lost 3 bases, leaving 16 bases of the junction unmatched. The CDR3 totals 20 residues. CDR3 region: CASSDNRHGQGAGYTGELFF. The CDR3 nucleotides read TGTGCCAGCAGCGATAATCGTCACGGACAGGGGGCGGGGTACACCGGGGAGCTGTTTTTT.

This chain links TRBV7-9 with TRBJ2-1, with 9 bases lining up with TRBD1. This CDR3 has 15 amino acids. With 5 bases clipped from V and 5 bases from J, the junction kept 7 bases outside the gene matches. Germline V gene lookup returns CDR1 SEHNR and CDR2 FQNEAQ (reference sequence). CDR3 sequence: CASSPWTGDNNEQFF. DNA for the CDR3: TGTGCCAGCAGCCCCTGGACAGGGGATAACAATGAGCAGTTCTTC.

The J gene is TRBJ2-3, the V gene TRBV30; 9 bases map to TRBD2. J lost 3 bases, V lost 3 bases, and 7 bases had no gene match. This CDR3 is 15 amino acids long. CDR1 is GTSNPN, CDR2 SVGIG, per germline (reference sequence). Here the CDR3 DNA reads TGTGCCTGGAGGATAGCGGGAGATTTAACAGATACGCAGTATTTT. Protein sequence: CAWRIAGDLTDTQYF.

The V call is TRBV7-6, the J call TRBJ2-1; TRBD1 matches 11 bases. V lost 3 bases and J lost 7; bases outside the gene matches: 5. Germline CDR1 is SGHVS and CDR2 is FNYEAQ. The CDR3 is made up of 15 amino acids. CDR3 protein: CASSFGQGARNEQFF. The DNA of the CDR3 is TGTGCCAGCAGCTTCGGACAGGGGGCGCGAAATGAGCAGTTCTTC.

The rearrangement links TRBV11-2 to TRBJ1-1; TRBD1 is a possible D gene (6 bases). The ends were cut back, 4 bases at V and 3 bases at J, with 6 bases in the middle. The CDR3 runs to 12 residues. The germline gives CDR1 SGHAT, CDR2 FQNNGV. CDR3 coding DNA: TGTGCCAGCAGCTACAGGGACACTGAAGCTTTCTTT. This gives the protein CASSYRDTEAFF. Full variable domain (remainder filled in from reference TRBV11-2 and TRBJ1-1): EAGVAQSPRYKIIEKRQSVAFWCNPISGHATLYWYQQILGQGPKLLIQFQNNGVVDDSQLPKDRFSAERLKGVDSTLKIQPAKLEDSAVYLCASSYRDTEAFFGQGTRLTVV.

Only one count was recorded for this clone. In DNA, the CDR3 is TGTGCCAGCAGTGACCGTTTTGCGGGACAGCCCTCTAACGAGCAGTACTTC. This gives the protein CASSDRFAGQPSNEQYF. V usage is TRBV6-1 and J usage is TRBJ2-7; D is possibly TRBD1 (7 bases). The CDR3 totals 17 residues. Germline CDR1 reads MNHNS; CDR2 reads SASEGT. V was trimmed by 3 bases and J by 5 bases, leaving 23 bases between them.